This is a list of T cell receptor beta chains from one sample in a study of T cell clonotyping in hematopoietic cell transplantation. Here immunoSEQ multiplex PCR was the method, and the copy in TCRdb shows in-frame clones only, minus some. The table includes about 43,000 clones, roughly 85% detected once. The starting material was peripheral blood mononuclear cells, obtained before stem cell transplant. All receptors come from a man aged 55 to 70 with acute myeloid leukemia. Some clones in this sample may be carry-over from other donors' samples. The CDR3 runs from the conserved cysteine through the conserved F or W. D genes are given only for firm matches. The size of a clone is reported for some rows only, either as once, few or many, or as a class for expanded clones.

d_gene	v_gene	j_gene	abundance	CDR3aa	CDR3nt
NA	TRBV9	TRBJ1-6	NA	CASAWSVGSPLHF	TGTGCCAGCGCGTGGAGTGTAGGTTCACCCCTCCACTTT
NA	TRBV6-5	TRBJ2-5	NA	CASSAQNRVEETQYF	TGTGCCAGCAGTGCCCAGAACAGGGTGGAAGAGACCCAGTACTTC
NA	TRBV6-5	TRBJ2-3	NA	CASSYSLTADTDTQYF	TGTGCCAGCAGTTACTCGCTAACAGCTGACACAGATACGCAGTATTTT
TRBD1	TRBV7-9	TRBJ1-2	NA	CASSLTGDDTF	TGTGCCAGCAGCTTAACAGGGGATGACACCTTC
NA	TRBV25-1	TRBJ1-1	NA	CASVNEVTEAFF	TGTGCCAGTGTTAATGAGGTCACTGAAGCTTTCTTT
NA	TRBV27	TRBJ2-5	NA	CASSFSGLPSEETQYF	TGTGCCAGCAGTTTTTCCGGACTACCTTCCGAAGAGACCCAGTACTTC
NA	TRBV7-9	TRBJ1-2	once	CASSLEIAGGYTF	TGTGCCAGCAGCTTAGAAATAGCGGGTGGCTACACCTTC
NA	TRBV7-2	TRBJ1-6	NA	CASSLVVVAGNSPLHF	TGTGCCAGCAGCTTAGTAGTGGTAGCGGGTAATTCACCCCTCCACTTT
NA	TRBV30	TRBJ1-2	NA	CAWRLTGTKYGYTF	TGTGCCTGGAGACTTACCGGGACTAAATATGGCTACACCTTC
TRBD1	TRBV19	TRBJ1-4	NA	CASSPGQGIEKLFF	TGTGCCAGTAGCCCGGGACAGGGGATTGAAAAACTGTTTTTT
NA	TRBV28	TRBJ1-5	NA	CASRTDSNQPQHF	TGTGCCAGCCGGACTGATAGCAATCAGCCCCAGCATTTT
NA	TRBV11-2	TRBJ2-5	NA	CASSQEFVAETQYF	TGTGCCAGCAGCCAGGAGTTCGTTGCAGAGACCCAGTACTTC
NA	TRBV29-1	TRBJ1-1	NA	CSVERRGWETEAFF	TGCAGCGTTGAGCGTAGGGGGTGGGAGACTGAAGCTTTCTTT
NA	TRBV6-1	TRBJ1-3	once	CASSVGGNGNTIYF	TGTGCCAGCAGTGTAGGGGGAAATGGAAACACCATATATTTT
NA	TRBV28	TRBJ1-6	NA	CASSRVYNSPLHF	TGTGCCAGCTCGAGGGTGTATAATTCACCCCTCCACTTT
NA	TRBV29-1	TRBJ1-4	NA	CSVWGGPMGEKLFF	TGCAGCGTTTGGGGTGGTCCTATGGGAGAAAAACTGTTTTTT
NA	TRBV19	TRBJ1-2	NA	CASSHTRRVNGYTF	TGTGCCAGTAGTCACACCCGAAGGGTTAATGGCTACACCTTC
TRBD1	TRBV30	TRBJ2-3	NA	CAWSLRQGAYTQYF	TGTGCCTGGAGCCTTCGACAGGGGGCCTATACGCAGTATTTT